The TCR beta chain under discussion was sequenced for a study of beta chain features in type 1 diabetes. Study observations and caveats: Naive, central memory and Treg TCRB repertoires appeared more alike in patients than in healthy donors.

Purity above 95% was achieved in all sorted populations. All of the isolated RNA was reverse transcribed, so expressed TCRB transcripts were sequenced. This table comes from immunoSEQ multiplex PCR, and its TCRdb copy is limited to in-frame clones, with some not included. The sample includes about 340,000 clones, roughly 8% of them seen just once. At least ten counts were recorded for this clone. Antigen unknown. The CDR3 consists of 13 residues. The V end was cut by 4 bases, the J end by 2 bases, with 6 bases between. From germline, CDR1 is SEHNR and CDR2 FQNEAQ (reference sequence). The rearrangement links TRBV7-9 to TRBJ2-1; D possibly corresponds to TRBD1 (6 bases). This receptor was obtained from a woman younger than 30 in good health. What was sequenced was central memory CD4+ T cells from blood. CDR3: CASSWTAYNEQFF. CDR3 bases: TGTGCCAGCAGCTGGACAGCCTACAATGAGCAGTTCTTC.